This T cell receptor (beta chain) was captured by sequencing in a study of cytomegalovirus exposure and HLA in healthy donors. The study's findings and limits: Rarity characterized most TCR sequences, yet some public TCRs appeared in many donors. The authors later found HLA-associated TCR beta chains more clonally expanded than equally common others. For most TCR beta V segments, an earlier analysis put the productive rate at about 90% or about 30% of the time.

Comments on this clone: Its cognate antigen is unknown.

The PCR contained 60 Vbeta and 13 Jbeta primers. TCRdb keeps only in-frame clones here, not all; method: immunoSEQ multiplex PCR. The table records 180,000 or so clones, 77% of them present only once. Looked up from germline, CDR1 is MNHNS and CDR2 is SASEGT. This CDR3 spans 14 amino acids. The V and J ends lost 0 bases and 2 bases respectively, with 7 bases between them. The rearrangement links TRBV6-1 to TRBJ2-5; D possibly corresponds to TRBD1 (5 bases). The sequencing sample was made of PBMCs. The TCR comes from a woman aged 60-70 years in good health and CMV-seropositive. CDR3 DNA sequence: TGTGCCAGCAGTGAAGCGCGGACACAAGAGACCCAGTACTTC. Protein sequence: CASSEARTQETQYF.